The next 27 T cell receptor beta chains were all read from a single sample in a study of blood T cell repertoires in COVID-19. The table came from immunoSEQ multiplex PCR; TCRdb's copy has only in-frame clones and leaves some out. The table records tens of thousands of clones, more than 85% of them present only once. The sample consisted of peripheral blood. The origin of the receptors is a woman in her 70s with active COVID-19.

The chain couples TRBV28 to TRBJ1-1; 8 nucleotides agree with TRBD1. The ends lost 6 bases at V and 1 base at J; junction bases unmatched: 4. The CDR3 is made up of 14 amino acids. Germline V gives CDR1 MDHEN, CDR2 SYDVKM. The CDR3: CASRGDRQNTEAFF. The DNA for the CDR3 is TGTGCCAGCAGGGGGGACAGGCAGAACACTGAAGCTTTCTTT.

The chain carries TRBV3-1 (or the pseudogene TRBV3-2) and TRBJ2-1, with TRBD2 matching over 12 bases. With V trimmed by 4 bases and J by 4 bases, 11 bases remained unmatched. This CDR3 spans 18 amino acids. Germline V gives CDR1 LGHDT, CDR2 YNNKEL (reference sequence). The CDR3 here is CASSLRTSGKGGYNEQFF. CDR3 sequence (DNA): TGTGCCAGCAGCCTACGGACTAGCGGGAAAGGGGGATACAATGAGCAGTTCTTC.

The chain employs TRBV5-1 and TRBJ2-7; TRBD1 matches 9 bases. The V gene end was trimmed by 5 bases and the J gene end by 2 bases; junction bases not matched to a gene: 2. The germline V gene encodes CDR1 SGHRS and CDR2 YFSETQ. This CDR3 is 13 amino acids long. In DNA form, the CDR3 reads TGCGCCAGCAGGCGGACAGGGGCCTACGAGCAGTACTTC. The encoded protein is CASRRTGAYEQYF.

The chain couples TRBV12-3 or TRBV12-4 to TRBJ1-2; weak D call: TRBD1 (5 bases). Trimming took off 3 bases at V and 6 bases at J, with 11 bases between the two ends. This CDR3 region has 13 residues. CDR3 coding DNA: TGTGCCAGCAGTTTGACAGCCGACGATGGCTACACCTTC. Amino acids: CASSLTADDGYTF.

The chain joins TRBV5-6 to TRBJ2-3; TRBD2 matches at 14 bases. The CDR3 loop spans 16 amino acids. Germline CDR1 SGHDT, CDR2 YYEEEE. J was trimmed by 6 bases and V by 4 bases; bases with no gene match: 7. CDR3 nucleotides: TGTGCCAGCAGCCATGGGACTAGCGGGAGTCGGGATACGCAGTATTTT. Its translation is CASSHGTSGSRDTQYF.

The CDR3 sequence: CAISESSEETQYF. CDR3 DNA sequence: TGTGCCATCAGTGAGTCGAGCGAAGAGACCCAGTACTTC. V usage is TRBV10-3 and J usage is TRBJ2-5; D gene ambiguous. The germline CDR1 and CDR2 sequences are ENHRY and SYGVKD. This CDR3 has 13 residues. Deletions cut 0 bases from V and 3 bases from J, with 5 bases between.

This chain joins TRBV9 and TRBJ2-7; 7 bases align to TRBD2. The J segment lost 3 bases and the V segment lost 0 bases, leaving 6 bases of the junction unmatched. CDR3 size: 15 residues. Germline CDR1 is SGDLS and CDR2 is YYNGEE. The CDR3 DNA reads as TGTGCCAGCAGCGTAGCCCTGGGGGGGAACTACGAGCAGTACTTC. This sequence encodes CASSVALGGNYEQYF.

This chain links TRBV15 with TRBJ2-7, with D unclear. The CDR3 runs to 14 residues. Germline V gives CDR1 LNHNV, CDR2 YYDKDF (reference sequence). The germline V and J ends were trimmed by 1 base and 2 bases, with 9 bases remaining between them. CDR3 nucleotide sequence: TGTGCCACCAGCAGAGTTGCCACAACCTACGAGCAGTACTTC. Its protein product is CATSRVATTYEQYF.

This rearrangement joins TRBV7-9 to TRBJ1-4; TRBD1 aligns across 8 bases. The CDR3 is 14 residues long. The V segment lost 5 bases and the J segment 6 bases; nucleotides outside the gene matches: 5. Germline lookup yields CDR1 SEHNR and CDR2 FQNEAQ (reference sequence). CDR3: CASSADRVYEKLFF. CDR3 nucleotides: TGTGCCAGCAGCGCGGACAGGGTGTATGAAAAACTGTTTTTT.

The CDR3 bases are TGTGCCAGCAGCGTAGACGGCAGGGTCCACGAGCAGTACTTC. Residues: CASSVDGRVHEQYF. The chain links TRBV9 to TRBJ2-7, with D possibly being TRBD1 (5 bases). Per germline, CDR1 SGDLS and CDR2 YYNGEE. Trimming removed 0 bases from V and 5 bases from J, with 12 bases in between. The CDR3 loop spans 14 amino acids.

The chain combines TRBV6-5 with TRBJ2-4; weak D call: TRBD1 (5 bases). This CDR3 has 13 residues. V shed 2 bases and J shed 8 bases, with 10 bases lying between them. CDR1 is MNHEY and CDR2 is SVGAGI in the germline V gene. CDR3 bases: TGTGCCAGCAGTTACGAGCAGGGTTACATTCAGTACTTC. Translated: CASSYEQGYIQYF.

Only a few counts were recorded for this clone. The chain couples TRBV3-1 (or the pseudogene TRBV3-2) to TRBJ1-4; D uncertain. Germline CDR1 reads LGHDT; CDR2 reads YNNKEL (reference sequence). Trimming stripped 0 bases from V and 13 bases from J, with 15 bases between. CDR3 length: 14 amino acids. As DNA, the CDR3 is TGTGCCAGCAGCCAAGATTTGGCGACATCCCTACTGTTTTTT. Its translation: CASSQDLATSLLFF.

The chain carries TRBV19 and TRBJ2-3, with D tentatively TRBD1 (6 bases). The CDR3 has 14 residues. The germline CDR1 and CDR2 sequences are LNHDA and SQIVND (reference sequence). Trimming cost V 6 bases and J 2 bases, with 12 bases left between them. In DNA, the CDR3 is TGTGCCAGTAGACTGCCAGGGGTCACAGATACGCAGTATTTT. This codes for CASRLPGVTDTQYF.

The chain uses TRBV6-5 and TRBJ2-2; 8 bases match TRBD1. The CDR3 runs 15 residues. Germline values: CDR1 MNHEY, CDR2 SVGAGI. Trimming removed 4 bases from V and 6 bases from J; junction bases left unmatched: 7. The CDR3 spells CASSSRTGTAGELFF. The DNA for the CDR3 is TGTGCCAGCAGTTCCCGGACAGGGACGGCCGGGGAGCTGTTTTTT.

The rearrangement links TRBV7-3 to TRBJ2-4; D might be TRBD1 (6 bases). V lost 2 bases and J 3 bases, leaving 8 bases between the germline ends. Germline V gives CDR1 SGHTA, CDR2 FQGTGA. The CDR3 has 14 amino acids. The CDR3 region has the DNA TGTGCCAGCAGCTTAGCAGGGGACAAAAACATTCAGTACTTC. Translating it yields CASSLAGDKNIQYF.

The chain couples TRBV28 to TRBJ1-5; the match to TRBD1 covers 7 bases. The trim removed 6 bases at V and 7 bases at J, leaving 18 bases unmatched. The CDR3 sequence is 17 residues long. Germline V gives CDR1 MDHEN, CDR2 SYDVKM. The CDR3 sequence: CASSRLVFGSGGQPQHF. The CDR3 DNA reads TGTGCCAGCAGCCGCCTAGTGTTCGGGTCAGGGGGGCAGCCCCAGCATTTT.

The rearrangement joins TRBV7-2 to TRBJ2-1; D is unresolved. This CDR3 has 13 residues. Trimming took 8 bases from V and 0 from J, leaving 8 bases between them. Per germline, CDR1 SGHTA and CDR2 FQGNSA. This CDR3 is CASPLSSYNEQFF. In DNA form, the CDR3 reads TGTGCCAGCCCTCTCTCCTCCTACAATGAGCAGTTCTTC.

V and J are TRBV24-1 and TRBJ2-1; 11 positions match TRBD2. The germline gives CDR1 KGHDR, CDR2 SFDVKD. This CDR3 is 17 amino acids long. Trimming took 3 bases from V and 10 from J; bases not matched to a gene: 13. The DNA for the CDR3 is TGTGCCACCAGTGATGACCGGACTAGCGGGTCTGGGCGGGAGCAGTTCTTC. Protein: CATSDDRTSGSGREQFF.

This chain uses TRBV2 with TRBJ1-5; TRBD1 is a possible D gene (5 bases). CDR1 and CDR2 (germline): SNHLY, FYNNEI. V was trimmed by 6 bases and J by 0 bases, leaving 6 bases between them. The CDR3 totals 13 residues. The DNA for the CDR3 is TGTGCCAGCAGCGACAGTAGCAATCAGCCCCAGCATTTT. The encoded protein is CASSDSSNQPQHF.

In its sample, this clone was seen once. CDR3 amino acids: CASSSQGKQYF. The DNA of the CDR3 is TGTGCCAGCAGTTCTCAGGGGAAGCAGTATTTT. This chain uses TRBV28 with TRBJ2-3, with D possibly being TRBD1 (6 bases). Germline V gives CDR1 MDHEN, CDR2 SYDVKM. V was shortened by 4 bases and J by 11 bases, with 10 bases between the two germline ends. This CDR3 spans 11 amino acids.

This clone was seen once. The chain joins TRBV3-1 (or the pseudogene TRBV3-2) to TRBJ2-1, with TRBD2 matching 8 bases. The V gene end was trimmed by 5 bases and the J gene end by 2 bases; junction bases not matched to a gene: 8. This CDR3 has 16 residues. Germline V lookup: CDR1 LGHDT, CDR2 YNNKEL (reference sequence). The CDR3 DNA reads TGTGCCAGCAGCTATGGAAGCGGGGGCGCCTACAATGAGCAGTTCTTC. It specifies CASSYGSGGAYNEQFF.

The rearrangement uses TRBV18 and TRBJ1-1; 8 nucleotides line up with TRBD1. Trimming removed 3 bases from V and 6 bases from J; junction bases left unmatched: 9. Germline V CDR1 and CDR2: KGHSH, LQKENI. The CDR3 totals 15 residues. The DNA for the CDR3 is TGTGCCAGCTCACCTCAAGGACAGGGTGCCCCTGAAGCTTTCTTT. Translated: CASSPQGQGAPEAFF.

The rearrangement joins TRBV25-1 to TRBJ2-1; TRBD1 aligns across 12 bases. Looked up from germline, CDR1 is MGHDK and CDR2 is SYGVNS. V trimming: 2 bases; J trimming: 5 bases; junction bases outside the gene matches: 1. The CDR3 length is 15 residues. The CDR3 is CASSEGTGGHNEQFF. The DNA of the CDR3 is TGTGCCAGCAGTGAAGGGACAGGGGGCCACAATGAGCAGTTCTTC.

This clone appeared once. This chain's CDR3 is CSVVPGQGITYEQYF. The CDR3 bases are TGCAGCGTTGTACCGGGACAGGGGATAACCTACGAGCAGTACTTC. V gene TRBV29-1 combines with J gene TRBJ2-7, with 10 bases identical to TRBD1. V lost 4 bases, J lost 2 bases, and 8 bases stayed unmatched. The CDR3 runs to 15 residues. CDR1 is SQVTM and CDR2 is ANQGSEA in the germline V gene.

The chain employs TRBV5-6 and TRBJ2-4; 10 nucleotides match TRBD2. This CDR3 contains 15 residues. The trim removed 4 bases at V and 4 bases at J, leaving 5 bases unmatched. The germline gives CDR1 SGHDT, CDR2 YYEEEE. The CDR3 is CASSAPSGSKNIQYF. Here the CDR3 DNA reads TGTGCCAGCAGCGCGCCTAGCGGGAGTAAAAACATTCAGTACTTC.

This sequence joins TRBV6-4 and TRBJ1-2; D might be TRBD1 (6 bases). The germline gives CDR1 MRHNA, CDR2 SNTAGT. V was pared by 10 bases and J by 4 bases, with 13 bases between. The CDR3 spans 12 residues. Written as DNA, the CDR3 is TGTGCCACCCGACAGGAAAGCTATGGCTACACCTTC. Amino acids: CATRQESYGYTF.

This chain connects TRBV9 to TRBJ2-7; 7 nucleotides line up with TRBD1. Germline lookup yields CDR1 SGDLS and CDR2 YYNGEE. CDR3 length: 13 amino acids. After removal of 4 bases from V and 3 bases from J, the junction contained 4 bases not matched to a gene. The CDR3 DNA is TGTGCCAGCAGCTTCGACAGGGACTACGAGCAGTACTTC. Protein product: CASSFDRDYEQYF. Filled out from reference TRBV9 and TRBJ2-7, the complete variable domain reads DSGVTQTPKHLITATGQRVTLRCSPRSGDLSVYWYQQSLDQGLQFLIQYYNGEERAKGNILERFSAQQFPDLHSELNLSSLELGDSALYFCASSFDRDYEQYFGPGTRLTVT.